This is a list of T cell receptor beta chains from one sample in a study of T cell responses to AZD1222 COVID-19 vaccine. Generated by immunoSEQ multiplex PCR, the TCRdb table keeps only in-frame clones and is missing some. The table has some 150,000 clones, about 82% seen once. This sample comprised peripheral blood, obtained 28 days after the second AZD1222 dose. All receptors derive from an adult who received the AZD1222 COVID-19 vaccine. Each CDR3 is given with its conserved first and last residue. The order of the fields is V gene, J gene, D gene, clone size, CDR3 DNA, CDR3 protein. A D gene is named only where the DNA matches it firmly. A clone size is listed for some rows: how often the clone was seen (once, few, many), or a class if it is expanded.

TRBV11-2,TRBJ2-5,.,.,TGTGCCTCCGAAGGGGGGGGGACCCAGTACTTC,CASEGGGTQYF
TRBV12-3/TRBV12-4,TRBJ1-5,.,.,TGTGCCAGCAGCCGCACGCGGGGTCAGCCCCAGCATTTT,CASSRTRGQPQHF
TRBV27,TRBJ2-6,.,.,TGTGCCAGCAGTTTATCCGGAGGGGCTGGGGCCAACGTCCTGACTTTC,CASSLSGGAGANVLTF
TRBV18,TRBJ1-5,TRBD1,.,TGTGCCAGCTCACAGGGGACAGGGGAGCAGCCCCAGCATTTT,CASSQGTGEQPQHF
TRBV5-6,TRBJ2-1,TRBD2,.,TGTGCCAGCAGCTTGGTGTCTAGCGGGTACAATGAGCAGTTCTTC,CASSLVSSGYNEQFF
TRBV6-5,TRBJ2-6,TRBD1,.,TGTGCCAGCATCCTACAGGGGTCTGGGGCCAACGTCCTGACTTTC,CASILQGSGANVLTF
TRBV18,TRBJ1-4,TRBD1,.,TGTGCCAGCTCACTACTCCAGGGGGTTCCTAATGAAAAACTGTTTTTT,CASSLLQGVPNEKLFF
TRBV7-9,TRBJ1-1,.,.,TGTGCCAGCAGCTTAGAGTACACTGAAGCTTTCTTT,CASSLEYTEAFF
TRBV24-1,TRBJ2-3,TRBD2,.,TGTGCCACCAGTGATCCCTGGACTAGAACGACCACAGATACGCAGTATTTT,CATSDPWTRTTTDTQYF
TRBV7-9,TRBJ2-7,TRBD1,.,TGTGCCAGCAGCCAGGGACAGCTCTACGAGCAGTACTTC,CASSQGQLYEQYF
TRBV30,TRBJ1-1,.,.,TGTGCCTGGATTGGTCTTTCGAACACTGAAGCTTTCTTT,CAWIGLSNTEAFF
TRBV9,TRBJ1-4,.,.,TGTGCCAGCAGCGTTGGAATGGAGAATGAAAAACTGTTTTTT,CASSVGMENEKLFF
TRBV6-1,TRBJ2-3,TRBD2,.,TGTGCCAGCAGTGAAGGGACTAGCGGGATCAGCACAGATACGCAGTATTTT,CASSEGTSGISTDTQYF
TRBV5-1,TRBJ2-3,.,.,TGCGCCAGCAGCCCCCCCTTAGGGAGCGGCGCAGATACGCAGTATTTT,CASSPPLGSGADTQYF
TRBV21-1,TRBJ1-1,.,few,TGTGCCAGCAGCAAATCTCCCCTTCAAGGCCGGCGGGACACTGAAGCTTTCTTT,CASSKSPLQGRRDTEAFF
TRBV28,TRBJ2-4,TRBD2,.,TGTGCCAGCAGCCCGACTAGCGGGGAGAAAAACATTCAGTACTTC,CASSPTSGEKNIQYF
TRBV2,TRBJ1-3,.,.,TGTGCCAGCAGTGAGTACCAGGGAGACCTTAACACCATATATTTT,CASSEYQGDLNTIYF
TRBV10-3,TRBJ2-7,TRBD2,.,TGTGCCACCCAGTTGGGACTAGCGGGGGTCTCCTACGAGCAGTACTTC,CATQLGLAGVSYEQYF
TRBV18,TRBJ2-5,.,.,TGTGCCAGCTCACCATTAACAGGGCAAGAGACCCAGTACTTC,CASSPLTGQETQYF
TRBV7-9,TRBJ2-7,.,.,TGTGCCAGCAGCTTAGGAGACAGGAGTTCCTACGAGCAGTACTTC,CASSLGDRSSYEQYF
TRBV27,TRBJ1-1,TRBD1,.,TGTGCCAGCAGTTTAGGACAGGGACGGACTGAAGCTTTCTTT,CASSLGQGRTEAFF